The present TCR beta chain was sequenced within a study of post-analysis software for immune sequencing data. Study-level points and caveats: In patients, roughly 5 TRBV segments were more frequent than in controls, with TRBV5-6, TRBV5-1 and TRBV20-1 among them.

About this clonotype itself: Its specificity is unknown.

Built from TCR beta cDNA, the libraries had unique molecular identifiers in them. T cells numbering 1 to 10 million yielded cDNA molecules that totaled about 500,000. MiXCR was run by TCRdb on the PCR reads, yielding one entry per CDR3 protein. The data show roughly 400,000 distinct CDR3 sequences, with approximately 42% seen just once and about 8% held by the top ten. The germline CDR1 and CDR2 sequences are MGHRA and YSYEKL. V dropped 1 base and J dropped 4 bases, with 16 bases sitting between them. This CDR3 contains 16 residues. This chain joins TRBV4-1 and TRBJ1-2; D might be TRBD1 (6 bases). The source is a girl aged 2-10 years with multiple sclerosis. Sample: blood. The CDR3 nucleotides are TGCGCCAGCAGCCAAGGGGTTTGGGGGCTCGGCTATGGCTACACCTTC. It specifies CASSQGVWGLGYGYTF.